This TCR beta chain comes out of a study of T-cell memory formation after mild COVID-19. Trimming took 8 bases from V and 1 from J; bases not matched to a gene: 3. The CDR3 spans 14 residues. Germline CDR1 and CDR2: LGHNA and YNFKEQ. A single record per CDR3 protein comes from TCRdb applying MiXCR to the 5' RACE reads. In the table there are fewer than 350,000 distinct CDR3 sequences, roughly 8% of which are singletons. The sample taken for sequencing was PBMCs or a T cell subset sorted from them (not recorded which). The clonotype comes from a man younger than 35 who had mild COVID-19 (a few samples of this study predate the infection). Cell type and time point are not known. The rearrangement links TRBV4-2 to TRBJ2-2; 8 bases agree with TRBD1. The CDR3 here is CASGGQGNTGELFF. The CDR3, as DNA: TGTGCCAGCGGCGGACAGGGGAACACCGGGGAGCTGTTTTTT.